This T cell receptor beta chain was sequenced for a study of regulatory T cells in long-lasting Graves disease. Trimming pared 7 bases from V and 9 bases from J, leaving 21 bases between. Per germline, CDR1 MDHEN and CDR2 SYDVKM. The CDR3 length is 14 residues. Time point here: persistent/refractory GD, antithyroid drugs over 5 years with positive TRAb. The TCR library was made from RNA that had been extracted from PBMCs in TRIzol. This clonotype occurred many times. Building of the TCR beta libraries involved iRepertoire HTBI primers and Arm-PCR of CDR3 regions. TCRdb analysed the multiplex PCR reads with MiXCR anew, one entry per CDR3 protein. The sample shows about half a million distinct CDR3 sequences, around a fifth of them seen only once.

The sequence was collected from a female donor with Graves disease. Sequences were derived from peripheral blood mononuclear cells (PBMCs), sampled when the disease was refractory, from a patient treated with antithyroid drugs. The genes are TRBV28 and TRBJ1-1; perhaps TRBD1 as D (6 bases). The CDR3 reads CASNSPLGGRKAFF. The CDR3 region has the DNA TGTGCCAGCAACTCACCGCTCGGGGGGCGTAAAGCTTTCTTT.